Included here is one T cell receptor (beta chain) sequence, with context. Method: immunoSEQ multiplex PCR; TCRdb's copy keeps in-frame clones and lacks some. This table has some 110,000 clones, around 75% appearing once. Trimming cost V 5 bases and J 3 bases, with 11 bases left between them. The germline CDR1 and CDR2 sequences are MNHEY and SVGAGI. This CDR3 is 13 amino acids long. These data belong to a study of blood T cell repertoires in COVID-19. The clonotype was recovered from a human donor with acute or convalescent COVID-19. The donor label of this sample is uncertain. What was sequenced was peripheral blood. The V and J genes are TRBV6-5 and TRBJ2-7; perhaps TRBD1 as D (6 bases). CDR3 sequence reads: CASSLRDNYEQYV. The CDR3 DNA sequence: TGTGCCAGCAGTCTCCGGGACAACTACGAGCAGTACGTC.